Listed below are T cell receptor beta chains from one sample, sequenced in a study of T-cell reconstitution after alpha-beta-depleted transplantation in children. MiXCR, applied by TCRdb to the PCR reads, yields one record per CDR3 protein. The sample lists around 410,000 distinct CDR3 sequences, about a tenth seen once, with 5% to 6.5% in the top ten. The specimen comprised PBMCs from the stem cell graft donor, sampled from the stem cell graft. These receptor sequences come from a human donor who donated a stem cell graft to a child with acute myeloid leukemia. Both conserved end residues are part of each CDR3.

TRBJ2-6	TRBV5-1	CASSLVSTSGNVLTF
TRBJ2-5	TRBV27	CASSLWARNQETQYF
TRBJ1-6	TRBV27	CASSPFDRGLSPLHF
TRBJ2-1	TRBV5-1	CASAFRGHEQFF
TRBJ1-1	TRBV4-1	CASSPEQTGLTEAFF
TRBJ2-1	TRBV7-2	CASSLAVPEGQFF
TRBJ2-2	TRBV20-1	CSARVVGLDTGELFF
TRBJ1-5	TRBV7-2	CASSPNRGNQPQHF
TRBJ2-5	TRBV7-2	CASSYQSGQETQYF
TRBJ2-3	TRBV4-1	CASSQDLDSRYTQYF
TRBJ2-1	TRBV20-1	CSARVWGSAYNEQFF
TRBJ2-1	TRBV5-1	CASRTPGYNEQFF
TRBJ2-7	TRBV4-2	CASSQSVSGWRSYEQYF
TRBJ2-1	TRBV5-1	CASSSPGLEVNEQFF
TRBJ1-6	TRBV20-1	CSARLQGTNSPLHF
TRBJ1-5	TRBV7-9	CASSLNDRDQPQHF
TRBJ2-5	TRBV19	CASSTSGQQETQYF
TRBJ1-4	TRBV29-1	CSVAPAKTEKLFF
TRBJ2-1	TRBV12-3/TRBV12-4	CASSLTGGEGQFF
TRBJ2-5	TRBV5-6	CASSRQQGVETQYF
TRBJ2-5	TRBV5-1	CASRQEIMYQETQYF
TRBJ1-1	TRBV29-1	CSVEDGPPGGTEAFF
TRBJ2-3	TRBV12-3/TRBV12-4	CASRIHTDTHYF
TRBJ1-4	TRBV4-1	CASSQNLGGKSEKLFF
TRBJ2-7	TRBV20-1	CSARRGSLPYEQYF
TRBJ2-7	TRBV7-2	CASSLMHSGGEQYF
TRBJ2-4	TRBV20-1	CSARAGANIQYF
TRBJ2-7	TRBV5-5	CASSLGSWTGGTYEQYF
TRBJ2-5	TRBV12-3/TRBV12-4	CASSFMKETQYF
TRBJ2-2	TRBV5-1	CASSLKVGQGFGHTGELFF
TRBJ2-1	TRBV12-3/TRBV12-4	CASSFWGTGADEQFF
TRBJ2-5	TRBV7-6	CASSLADRGHLKTQYF
TRBJ1-1	TRBV5-5	CASTPGAGDTEAFF